The 24 T cell receptor beta chains given below trace back to one sample, sequenced in a study of T cell responses to AZD1222 COVID-19 vaccine (dated by TCRdb to the early 2020s). Library generation was performed with the immunoSEQ multiplex PCR assay. TCRdb stores this immuneACCESS table with in-frame sequences only. Part of the clones is absent; in the studies checked, under half of the shortfall reflects unresolved V genes, and no reason is known for the rest. Here the sample has about 150,000 clones; 80% to 90% occur a single time. 5% to 5.5% of the sample is held by the ten biggest clonotypes. The sample's time point label is to be understood as: baseline before first vaccination. The specimen comprised peripheral blood, sampled on day 0 of AZD1222 vaccination. All receptors derive from an adult in good health.

The rearrangement joins TRBV28 to TRBJ2-7; maybe TRBD2 (7 bases). Between the trimmed V and J ends, which lost 3 bases and 0 bases, there was a span of 12 bases. Germline V gene sequence: CDR1 MDHEN, CDR2 SYDVKM. This CDR3 spans 15 amino acids. CDR3 sequence: CASSFGGGRSYEQYF. Written as DNA, the CDR3 is TGTGCCAGCAGTTTCGGCGGGGGCCGCTCCTACGAGCAGTACTTC.

V and J are TRBV7-2 and TRBJ2-4; D assignment may be TRBD1 or TRBD2 (5 bases each). This CDR3 is built from 13 residues. Trimming removed 5 bases from V and 7 bases from J, with 12 bases in between. Germline CDR1 reads SGHTA; CDR2 reads FQGNSA. The CDR3 DNA is TGTGCCAGCAGCCGTGGGACCCGGAACATTCAGTACTTC. Encoded protein: CASSRGTRNIQYF.

This rearrangement joins TRBV9 to TRBJ1-2; no firm D call. This CDR3 contains 22 residues. The germline CDR1 and CDR2 sequences are SGDLS and YYNGEE. V lost 0 bases to trimming and J lost 5 bases, with 35 bases between them. For the CDR3, the DNA is TGTGCCAGCAGCGTAGCTCCCTCTATACTAGACTCCCTAGGACGCCCCCTTTATGGCTACACCTTC. Translating it yields CASSVAPSILDSLGRPLYGYTF.

This clone showed up just once. The chain joins TRBV18 to TRBJ2-1; D might be TRBD1 or TRBD2, each matching 6 bases. The V end was cut by 3 bases, the J end by 7 bases, with 16 bases between. CDR3 length equals 15 residues. Germline CDR1 and CDR2: KGHSH and LQKENI. DNA for the CDR3: TGTGCCAGCTCACCCAACCTAGGGGGAGGAAATGAGCAGTTCTTC. Translated, it gives CASSPNLGGGNEQFF.

The chain combines TRBV7-2 with TRBJ2-2; D unclear. The CDR3 has 15 residues. V gave up 3 bases and J gave up 0 bases, with 8 bases separating them. Germline assignment: CDR1 SGHTA and CDR2 FQGNSA. The CDR3 sequence: CASSLGITNTGELFF. The CDR3 nucleotides read TGTGCCAGCAGCTTGGGAATCACGAACACCGGGGAGCTGTTTTTT.

V usage is TRBV5-1 and J usage is TRBJ2-3; D may correspond to TRBD1 or TRBD2 (5 bases each). This CDR3 spans 16 amino acids. V was trimmed by 7 bases and J by 0 bases, leaving 18 bases between them. Germline loops: CDR1 SGHRS, CDR2 YFSETQ. Written as DNA, the CDR3 is TGCGCCAGCTTCCGGGACGGGAACCCTAGCACAGATACGCAGTATTTT. It is translated as CASFRDGNPSTDTQYF.

This chain joins TRBV6-5 and TRBJ2-1; either TRBD1 or TRBD2 may supply D (7 bases each). Germline-derived CDR1 and CDR2 are MNHEY and SVGAGI. The CDR3 sequence is 14 residues long. The V and J ends lost 4 bases and 9 bases respectively, with 16 bases between them. The CDR3 region has the DNA TGTGCCAGCAGTTCCCAGGGGGAGGGGGCTGAGCAGTTCTTC. It is translated as CASSSQGEGAEQFF.

The rearrangement links TRBV5-1 to TRBJ1-2; TRBD1 might be the D (5 bases). Germline CDR1 SGHRS, CDR2 YFSETQ. V was clipped by 4 bases and J by 5 bases, with 18 bases between them. This CDR3 contains 15 residues. The DNA of the CDR3 is TGCGCCAGCAGCCCGGAGGCAGGGAGTAGGTATGGCTACACCTTC. It is translated as CASSPEAGSRYGYTF.

This clone was counted once. The chain joins TRBV7-3 to TRBJ1-1; the D is unclear. The V and J ends lost 5 bases and 3 bases respectively, with 22 bases between them. CDR3 length: 17 residues. Germline assignment: CDR1 SGHTA and CDR2 FQGTGA. CDR3 in DNA: TGTGCCAGCAGCCCCCAGCCGCTGTCACCTGGTTACACTGAAGCTTTCTTT. It translates to CASSPQPLSPGYTEAFF.

V usage is TRBV28 and J usage is TRBJ1-1, with D possibly being TRBD1 (6 bases). Germline CDR1 and CDR2: MDHEN and SYDVKM. The CDR3 totals 13 residues. The V end was cut by 5 bases, the J end by 8 bases, with 15 bases between. In DNA form, the CDR3 reads TGTGCCAGCAGTCCAACCGGGACACCAGAAGCTTTCTTT. It encodes CASSPTGTPEAFF.

With regard to this clone: The same CDR3 can be traced to other DNA sequences in this sample. This chain links TRBV11-3 with TRBJ2-7; D not certain. Looked up from germline, CDR1 is SGHNT and CDR2 is YENEEA. V gave up 1 base and J gave up 0 bases, with 4 bases separating them. The CDR3 length is 13 residues. CDR3 sequence: CASSLGSSYEQYF. The CDR3 DNA reads as TGTGCCAGCAGCTTAGGTAGCTCCTACGAGCAGTACTTC.

This sequence joins TRBV7-2 and TRBJ2-5, with D tentatively TRBD1 (5 bases). CDR1 and CDR2 from the germline V gene are SGHTA and FQGNSA. Between the trimmed V and J ends, which lost 0 bases and 2 bases, there was a span of 13 bases. The CDR3 has 16 amino acids. The CDR3 nucleotides are TGTGCCAGCAGCTTAGCGTTATGGGCAGGGCAAGAGACCCAGTACTTC. It is translated as CASSLALWAGQETQYF. Looking up the rest from reference TRBV7-2 and TRBJ2-5 gives the full variable domain: GAGVSQSPSNKVTEKGKDVELRCDPISGHTALYWYRQSLGQGLEFLIYFQGNSAPDKSGLPSDRFSAERTGGSVSTLTIQRTQQEDSAVYLCASSLALWAGQETQYFGPGTRLLVL.

The rearrangement links TRBV7-9 to TRBJ2-2; TRBD1 is a possible D gene (5 bases). V was clipped by 5 bases and J by 6 bases, with 13 bases between them. The CDR3 has 14 residues. Germline CDR1 and CDR2: SEHNR and FQNEAQ (reference sequence). CDR3 in amino acids: CASSAHNRPGELFF. In DNA form, the CDR3 reads TGTGCCAGCAGCGCCCACAACAGGCCCGGGGAGCTGTTTTTT.

This chain uses TRBV20-1 with TRBJ2-7; D gene unclear. Germline V CDR1 and CDR2: DFQATT, SNEGSKA (reference sequence). The CDR3 consists of 10 residues. V was clipped by 5 bases and J by 0 bases, with 2 bases between them. Here the CDR3 reads CSARSYEQYF. CDR3 DNA sequence: TGCAGTGCTCGCTCCTACGAGCAGTACTTC.

The rearrangement uses TRBV7-3 and TRBJ1-6, with 10 bases that match TRBD1. The germline CDR1 and CDR2 sequences are SGHTA and FQGTGA. The CDR3 spans 15 residues. V was clipped by 5 bases and J by 6 bases; unmatched bases: 4. CDR3 region: CASSRGDRGNSPLHF. The CDR3 DNA follows: TGTGCCAGCAGCCGTGGGGACAGGGGTAATTCACCCCTCCACTTT.

V is TRBV28 and J is TRBJ1-1; D possibly corresponds to TRBD1 (5 bases). Trimming stripped 2 bases from V and 1 base from J, with 14 bases between. The germline CDR1 and CDR2 sequences are MDHEN and SYDVKM. This CDR3 spans 16 amino acids. CDR3 loop: CASSLGLYGGNTEAFF. CDR3 coding DNA: TGTGCCAGCAGTTTAGGCCTCTATGGGGGGAACACTGAAGCTTTCTTT.

This chain links TRBV4-1 with TRBJ2-1, with D possibly TRBD2 on 6 matching bases. CDR3 length: 18 amino acids. Germline loops: CDR1 MGHRA, CDR2 YSYEKL. Trimming shortened V by 1 base and J by 0 bases, and 16 bases separated the two germline ends. The chain's CDR3 is CASSQVGTYRSSYNEQFF. The CDR3 DNA reads as TGCGCCAGCAGCCAAGTCGGGACTTACAGAAGCTCCTACAATGAGCAGTTCTTC.

The chain has TRBV5-1 and TRBJ2-2; the D gene could be TRBD1 or TRBD2 (6 bases each). Trimming removed 4 bases at V and 7 bases at J, with 11 bases between. The CDR3 contains 13 residues. CDR1 is SGHRS and CDR2 is YFSETQ in the germline V gene. CDR3 in amino acids: CASSVEGDGELFF. The CDR3 region has the DNA TGCGCCAGCAGCGTGGAGGGGGACGGGGAGCTGTTTTTT.

The chain carries TRBV18 and TRBJ2-7, with D unresolved. V lost 6 bases and J lost 0, with 9 bases in between. This CDR3 has 13 residues. CDR1 and CDR2 (germline): KGHSH, LQKENI. The CDR3 coding sequence is TGTGCCAGCTCGCCAGGTTTCTCCTACGAGCAGTACTTC. It translates to CASSPGFSYEQYF.

This clone appeared a few times. The chain has TRBV7-6 and TRBJ1-5; D possibly corresponds to TRBD1 (5 bases). CDR3 size: 15 residues. The germline V and J ends were trimmed by 3 bases and 3 bases, with 12 bases remaining between them. Germline V gives CDR1 SGHVS, CDR2 FNYEAQ. Here the CDR3 DNA reads TGTGCCAGCAGCTTGGGACGGGGATACAATCAGCCCCAGCATTTT. It encodes CASSLGRGYNQPQHF. Drawing the rest from reference TRBV7-6 and TRBJ1-5, the complete variable domain is GAGVSQSPRYKVTKRGQDVALRCDPISGHVSLYWYRQALGQGPEFLTYFNYEAQQDKSGLPNDRFSAERPEGSISTLTIQRTEQRDSAMYRCASSLGRGYNQPQHFGDGTRLSIL.

Of note for this clone: The same CDR3 can be traced to other DNA sequences in this sample. The CDR3 loop reads CASSLRQTEAFF. CDR3 sequence (DNA): TGTGCCAGCAGTTTAAGGCAAACTGAAGCTTTCTTT. This chain links TRBV28 with TRBJ1-1, with unresolved D. Germline loops: CDR1 MDHEN, CDR2 SYDVKM. V lost 2 bases and J 5 bases, leaving 6 bases between the germline ends. This CDR3 spans 12 amino acids.

The CDR3: CASSRQSTLVKAFF. The DNA for the CDR3 is TGTGCCAGCTCAAGACAGTCTACACTGGTCAAAGCTTTCTTT. This rearrangement joins TRBV18 to TRBJ1-1, with D tentatively TRBD1 (5 bases). This CDR3 comprises 14 residues. The ends were cut back, 5 bases at V and 9 bases at J, with 19 bases in the middle. The germline V gene encodes CDR1 KGHSH and CDR2 LQKENI.

The chain has TRBV5-1 and TRBJ2-3; the match to TRBD1 covers 8 bases. Germline V gene data show CDR1 as SGHRS and CDR2 as YFSETQ. This CDR3 is built from 13 residues. Losses at the gene ends were 5 bases for V and 4 bases for J; bases not matched to a gene: 3. CDR3 DNA: TGCGCCAGCAGTTTACAGGGGGCAGATACGCAGTATTTT. Translating it yields CASSLQGADTQYF. Together with reference TRBV5-1 and TRBJ2-3, the CDR3 gives the full variable domain: KAGVTQTPRYLIKTRGQQVTLSCSPISGHRSVSWYQQTPGQGLQFLFEYFSETQRNKGNFPGRFSGRQFSNSRSEMNVSTLELGDSALYLCASSLQGADTQYFGPGTRLTVL.

The DNA of the CDR3 is TGTGCCAGCGGGATAGCGGGTGCAGATACGCAGTATTTT. Residues: CASGIAGADTQYF. The chain carries TRBV2 and TRBJ2-3; 7 nucleotides line up with TRBD2. The CDR3 covers 13 residues. Germline CDR1 is SNHLY and CDR2 is FYNNEI. With V trimmed by 8 bases and J by 4 bases, 6 bases remained unmatched.